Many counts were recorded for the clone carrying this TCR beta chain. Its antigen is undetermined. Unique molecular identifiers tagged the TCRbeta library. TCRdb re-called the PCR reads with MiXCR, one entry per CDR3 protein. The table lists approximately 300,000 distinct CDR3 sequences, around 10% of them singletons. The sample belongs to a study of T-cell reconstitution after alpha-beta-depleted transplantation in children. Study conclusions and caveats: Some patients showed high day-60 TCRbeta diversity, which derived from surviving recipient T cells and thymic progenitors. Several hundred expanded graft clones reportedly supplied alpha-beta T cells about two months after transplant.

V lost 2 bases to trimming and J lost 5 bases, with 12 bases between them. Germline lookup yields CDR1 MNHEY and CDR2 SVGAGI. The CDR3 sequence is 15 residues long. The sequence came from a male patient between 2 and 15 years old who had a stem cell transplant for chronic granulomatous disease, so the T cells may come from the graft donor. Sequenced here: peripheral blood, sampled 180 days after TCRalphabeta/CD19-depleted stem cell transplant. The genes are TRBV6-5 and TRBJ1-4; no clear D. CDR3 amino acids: CASSYPGDRNEKLFF. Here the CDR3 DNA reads TGTGCCAGCAGTTACCCCGGGGATCGGAATGAAAAACTGTTTTTT.